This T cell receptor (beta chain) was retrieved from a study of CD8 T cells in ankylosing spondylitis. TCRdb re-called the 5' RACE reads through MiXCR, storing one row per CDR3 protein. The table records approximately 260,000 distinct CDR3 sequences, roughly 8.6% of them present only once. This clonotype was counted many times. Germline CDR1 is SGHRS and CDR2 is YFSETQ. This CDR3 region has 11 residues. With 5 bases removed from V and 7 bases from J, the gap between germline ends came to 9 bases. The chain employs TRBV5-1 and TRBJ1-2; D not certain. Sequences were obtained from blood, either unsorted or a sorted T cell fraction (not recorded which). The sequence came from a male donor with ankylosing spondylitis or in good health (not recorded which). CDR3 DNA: TGCGCCAGCAGGGGAGACGGTGGCTACACCTTC. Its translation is CASRGDGGYTF.